This T cell receptor (beta chain) was sequenced in a study of spatial heterogeneity in lung cancer. Study-wide context: Sequenced were any available follow-up PBMC samples, which had been obtained a median of approximately 2 years after resection. Beta-chain sequences were consistently detected more often than alpha-chain sequences.

This clonotype was counted many times. What it binds is not known. TCRdb itself ran the 5' RACE reads through MiXCR, one entry per CDR3 protein. The sample contains over 70,000 distinct CDR3 sequences, approximately 8.9% of which appear only once. J gave up 7 bases and V 4 bases, and 5 bases lay outside the gene matches. This CDR3 is 15 amino acids long. Looked up from germline, CDR1 is SGHRS and CDR2 is YFSETQ. Time point indicated: blood at routine non-recurrence follow-up after resection. Material for sequencing was whole RNA from tumor, nontumor lung or frozen PBMC, left unsorted. Study outcomes and limitations: Blood contained ubiquitous expanded tumor TCRs more at resection than at follow-up.

This sequence originates from a female donor with early-stage non-small cell lung cancer. The chain employs TRBV5-1 and TRBJ2-1, with 13 bases matching TRBD2. Material: PBMCs, obtained at follow-up. Here the CDR3 reads CASSPGGLAGNEQFF. Written as DNA, the CDR3 is TGCGCCAGCAGCCCCGGGGGACTAGCGGGGAATGAGCAGTTCTTC. The complete variable domain, with remaining parts taken from reference TRBV5-1 and TRBJ2-1, reads KAGVTQTPRYLIKTRGQQVTLSCSPISGHRSVSWYQQTPGQGLQFLFEYFSETQRNKGNFPGRFSGRQFSNSRSEMNVSTLELGDSALYLCASSPGGLAGNEQFFGPGTRLTVL.